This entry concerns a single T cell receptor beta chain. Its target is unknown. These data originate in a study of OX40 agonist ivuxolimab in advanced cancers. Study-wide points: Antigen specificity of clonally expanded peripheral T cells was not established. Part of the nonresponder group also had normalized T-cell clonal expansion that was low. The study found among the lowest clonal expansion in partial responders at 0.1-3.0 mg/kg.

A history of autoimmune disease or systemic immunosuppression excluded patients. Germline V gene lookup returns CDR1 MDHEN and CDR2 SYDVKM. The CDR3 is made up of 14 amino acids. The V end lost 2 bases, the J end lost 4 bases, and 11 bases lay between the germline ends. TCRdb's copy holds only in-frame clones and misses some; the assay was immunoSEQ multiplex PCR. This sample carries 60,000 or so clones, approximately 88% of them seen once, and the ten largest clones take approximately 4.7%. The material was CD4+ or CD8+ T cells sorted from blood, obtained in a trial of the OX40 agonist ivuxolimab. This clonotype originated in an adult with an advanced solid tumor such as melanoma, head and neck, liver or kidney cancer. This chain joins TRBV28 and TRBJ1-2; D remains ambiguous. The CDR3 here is CASSLPGFGYGYTF. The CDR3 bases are TGTGCCAGCAGTTTACCGGGCTTTGGCTATGGCTACACCTTC.